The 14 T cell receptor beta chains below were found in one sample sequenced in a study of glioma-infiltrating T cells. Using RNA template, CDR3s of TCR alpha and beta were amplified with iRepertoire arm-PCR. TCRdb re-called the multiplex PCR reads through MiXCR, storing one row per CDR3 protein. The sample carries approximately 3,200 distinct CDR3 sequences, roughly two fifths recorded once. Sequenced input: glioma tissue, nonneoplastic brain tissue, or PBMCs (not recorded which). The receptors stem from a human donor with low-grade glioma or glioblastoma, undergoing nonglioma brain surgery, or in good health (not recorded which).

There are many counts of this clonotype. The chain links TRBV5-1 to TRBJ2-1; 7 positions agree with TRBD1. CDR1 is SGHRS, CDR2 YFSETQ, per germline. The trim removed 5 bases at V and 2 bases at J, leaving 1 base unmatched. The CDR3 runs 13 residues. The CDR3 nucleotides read TGCGCCAGCAGTACAGGGGCCTACAATGAGCAGTTCTTC. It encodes CASSTGAYNEQFF.

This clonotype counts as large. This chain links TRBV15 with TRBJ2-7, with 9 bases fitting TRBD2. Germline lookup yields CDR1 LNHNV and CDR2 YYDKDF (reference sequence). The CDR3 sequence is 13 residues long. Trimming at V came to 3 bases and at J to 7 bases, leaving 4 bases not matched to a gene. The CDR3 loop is CATSRIAGEEQYF. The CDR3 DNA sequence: TGTGCCACCAGCAGGATAGCGGGGGAGGAGCAGTACTTC.

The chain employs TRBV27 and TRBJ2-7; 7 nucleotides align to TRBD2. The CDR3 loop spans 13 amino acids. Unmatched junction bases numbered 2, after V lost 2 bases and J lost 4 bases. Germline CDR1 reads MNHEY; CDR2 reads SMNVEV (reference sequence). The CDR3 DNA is TGTGCCAGCAGTTTACGGGAGGTGTACGAGCAGTACTTC. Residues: CASSLREVYEQYF.

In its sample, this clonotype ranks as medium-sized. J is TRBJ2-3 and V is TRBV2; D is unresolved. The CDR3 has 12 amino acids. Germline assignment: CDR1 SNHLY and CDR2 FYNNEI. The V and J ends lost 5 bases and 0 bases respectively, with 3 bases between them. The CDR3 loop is CASSLSTDTQYF. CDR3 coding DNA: TGTGCCAGCAGTCTCAGCACAGATACGCAGTATTTT.

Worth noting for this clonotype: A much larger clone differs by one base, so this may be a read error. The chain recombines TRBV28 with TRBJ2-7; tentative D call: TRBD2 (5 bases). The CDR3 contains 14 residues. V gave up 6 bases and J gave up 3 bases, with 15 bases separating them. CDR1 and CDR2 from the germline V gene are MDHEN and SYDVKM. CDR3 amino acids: CASSRPERHYEQYF. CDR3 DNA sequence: TGTGCCAGCAGCAGGCCCGAGCGGCACTACGAGCAGTACTTC.

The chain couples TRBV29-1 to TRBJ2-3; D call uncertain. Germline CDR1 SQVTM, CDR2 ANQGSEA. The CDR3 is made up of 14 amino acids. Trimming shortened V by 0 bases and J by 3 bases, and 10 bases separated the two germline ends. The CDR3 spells CSVEEYTPTDTQYF. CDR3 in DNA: TGCAGCGTTGAAGAGTACACCCCTACAGATACGCAGTATTTT.

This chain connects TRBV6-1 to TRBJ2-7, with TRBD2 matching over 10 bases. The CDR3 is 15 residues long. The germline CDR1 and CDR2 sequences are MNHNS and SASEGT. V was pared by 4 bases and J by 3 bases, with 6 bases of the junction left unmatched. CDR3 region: CASSVLAGEFYEQYF. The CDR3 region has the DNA TGTGCCAGCAGTGTTCTAGCGGGAGAGTTCTACGAGCAGTACTTC.

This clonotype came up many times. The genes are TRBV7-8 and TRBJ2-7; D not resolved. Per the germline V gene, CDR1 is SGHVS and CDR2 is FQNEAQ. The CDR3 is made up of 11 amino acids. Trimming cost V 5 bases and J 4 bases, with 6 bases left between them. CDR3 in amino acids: CASSDAYEQYF. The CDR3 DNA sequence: TGTGCCAGCAGCGATGCGTACGAGCAGTACTTC.

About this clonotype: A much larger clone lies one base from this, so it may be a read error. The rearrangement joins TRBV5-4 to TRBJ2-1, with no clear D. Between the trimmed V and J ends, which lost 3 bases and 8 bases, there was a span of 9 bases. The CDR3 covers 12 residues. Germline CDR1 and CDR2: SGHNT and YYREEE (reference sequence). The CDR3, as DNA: TGTGCCAGCAGCTCGACGGGTTATGAGCAGTTCTTC. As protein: CASSSTGYEQFF.

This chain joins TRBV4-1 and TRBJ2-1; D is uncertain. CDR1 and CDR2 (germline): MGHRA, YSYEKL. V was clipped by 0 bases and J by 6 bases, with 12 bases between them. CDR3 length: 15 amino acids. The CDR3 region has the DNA TGCGCCAGCAGCCAAGAGTCGGCCAGCTCCAATGAGCAGTTCTTC. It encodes CASSQESASSNEQFF.

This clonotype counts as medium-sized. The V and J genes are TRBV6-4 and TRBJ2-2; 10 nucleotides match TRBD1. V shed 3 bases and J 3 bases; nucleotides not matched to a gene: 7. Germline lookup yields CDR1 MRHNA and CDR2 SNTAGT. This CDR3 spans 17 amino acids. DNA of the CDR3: TGTGCCAGCAGTGATTCCCGGACAGGGGGAGACACCGGGGAGCTGTTTTTT. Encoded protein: CASSDSRTGGDTGELFF.

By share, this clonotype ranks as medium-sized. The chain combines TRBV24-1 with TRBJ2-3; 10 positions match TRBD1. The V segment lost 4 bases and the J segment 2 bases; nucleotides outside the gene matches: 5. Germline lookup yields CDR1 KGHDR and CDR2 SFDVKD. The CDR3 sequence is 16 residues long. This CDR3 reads CATSDPGTGDTDTQYF. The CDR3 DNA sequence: TGTGCCACCAGTGACCCCGGGACAGGGGACACAGATACGCAGTATTTT.

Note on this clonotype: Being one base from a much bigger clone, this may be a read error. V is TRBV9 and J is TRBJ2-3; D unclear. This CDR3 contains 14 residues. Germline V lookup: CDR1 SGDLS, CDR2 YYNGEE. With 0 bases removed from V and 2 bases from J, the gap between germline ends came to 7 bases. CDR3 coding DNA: TGTGCCAGCAGCGTAGGTAGACTCACAGATACGCAGTATTTT. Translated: CASSVGRLTDTQYF. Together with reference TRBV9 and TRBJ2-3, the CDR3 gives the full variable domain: DSGVTQTPKHLITATGQRVTLRCSPRSGDLSVYWYQQSLDQGLQFLIQYYNGEERAKGNILERFSAQQFPDLHSELNLSSLELGDSALYFCASSVGRLTDTQYFGPGTRLTVL.

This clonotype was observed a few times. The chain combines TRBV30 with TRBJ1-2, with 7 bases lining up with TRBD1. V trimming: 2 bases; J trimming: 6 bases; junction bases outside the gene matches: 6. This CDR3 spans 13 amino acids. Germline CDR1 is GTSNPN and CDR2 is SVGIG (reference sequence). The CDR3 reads CAWSRGQGDGYTF. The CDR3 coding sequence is TGTGCCTGGAGTAGGGGCCAGGGGGATGGCTACACCTTC.